This T cell receptor beta chain came from a study of metastatic and nonmetastatic thyroid tumors. Study-level background: From malignant and benign thyroid patients, repertoires in blood and in tumor or nodule tissue were compared. Notes on the study in general: For both blood and tumor, malignant thyroid tumors reportedly showed significantly higher TCR beta diversity than benign nodules did.

Trimming took 1 base from V and 9 from J, leaving 22 bases between them. This CDR3 contains 18 residues. The germline V gene encodes CDR1 SGHAT and CDR2 FQNNGV. All patients reached thyroid surgery having received no treatment beforehand. As concerns this clone: Its antigen is unknown.

In the original processing: Building a distant-metastasis classifier for papillary thyroid cancer drew on CDR3 differences across clinicopathological groups. TCRdb redid the clone calls on the PCR reads using MiXCR. TCRdb assigned the V and J calls; the authors' analysis was not used. The top ten clones hold roughly a tenth of a sample with 16,000 or so clones, roughly 24% of them seen once. The receptor was derived from a female donor with papillary thyroid cancer or a benign thyroid nodule (not recorded which). Some clones in this sample may be carry-over from other donors' samples. Input material: adjacent normal tissue. The rearrangement joins TRBV11-2 to TRBJ1-6, with D maybe TRBD1 (5 bases). DNA of the CDR3: TGTGCCAGCAGCTTAGTAGCCCCTGAGACAGTGAGGTTTTCACCCCTCCACTTT. This encodes CASSLVAPETVRFSPLHF.